This is a list of T cell receptor beta chains from one sample in a study of blood T cells in healthy people across ages. TCRdb redid the calling of the 5' RACE reads with MiXCR, one entry per CDR3 protein. The table lists more than 800,000 distinct CDR3 sequences, under 45% of them singletons. The sample was blood. The receptors here all came from a woman in her sixties in good health. CDR3s include the opening cysteine and the closing phenylalanine or tryptophan. Fields, in order: clone size, J gene, V gene, D gene, CDR3 protein, CDR3 DNA. The D gene is left open where the match is weak. A clone size is listed for some rows: how often the clone was seen (once, few, many), or a class if it is expanded.

clone size: NA
J gene: TRBJ2-3
V gene: TRBV10-3
D gene: TRBD2
CDR3 protein: CATSGGKGTDTQYF
CDR3 DNA: TGTGCCACGTCGGGGGGGAAAGGAACAGATACGCAGTATTTT

clone size: NA
J gene: TRBJ2-1
V gene: TRBV10-2
D gene: NA
CDR3 protein: CASSETFSFNEQFF
CDR3 DNA: TGCGCCAGCAGTGAGACATTCTCTTTCAATGAGCAGTTCTTC

clone size: NA
J gene: TRBJ1-1
V gene: TRBV27
D gene: NA
CDR3 protein: CASSLANRVNTEAFF
CDR3 DNA: TGTGCCAGCAGTTTAGCAAACAGGGTCAACACTGAAGCTTTCTTT

clone size: NA
J gene: TRBJ2-1
V gene: TRBV5-1
D gene: NA
CDR3 protein: CASSLAPGTPYEQFF
CDR3 DNA: TGCGCCAGCAGCTTGGCCCCGGGGACCCCCTACGAGCAGTTCTTC

clone size: many
J gene: TRBJ2-1
V gene: TRBV6-6
D gene: TRBD2
CDR3 protein: CASSTNRPGLAGNEQFF
CDR3 DNA: TGTGCCAGCAGTACAAACCGACCGGGACTAGCGGGAAATGAGCAGTTCTTC

clone size: NA
J gene: TRBJ2-7
V gene: TRBV2
D gene: NA
CDR3 protein: CASSERGSLSYEQYF
CDR3 DNA: TGTGCCAGCAGTGAGAGGGGATCCCTCTCCTACGAGCAGTACTTC

clone size: NA
J gene: TRBJ2-5
V gene: TRBV15
D gene: NA
CDR3 protein: CATSRDRPEIQYF
CDR3 DNA: TGTGCCACCAGCAGAGACCGACCGGAGATACAGTACTTC

clone size: few
J gene: TRBJ2-1
V gene: TRBV29-1
D gene: TRBD2
CDR3 protein: CSVEDLAGGAGGPSNEQFF
CDR3 DNA: TGCAGCGTTGAAGATCTTGCGGGGGGAGCGGGGGGTCCCTCCAATGAGCAGTTCTTC

clone size: NA
J gene: TRBJ1-5
V gene: TRBV4-1
D gene: TRBD1
CDR3 protein: CASSQSQGAWAQPQHF
CDR3 DNA: TGCGCCAGCAGCCAATCCCAGGGGGCTTGGGCTCAGCCCCAGCATTTT

clone size: NA
J gene: TRBJ2-4
V gene: TRBV7-2
D gene: TRBD1
CDR3 protein: CASSRQAGGFGKNIQYF
CDR3 DNA: TGTGCCAGCAGCCGGCAGGCAGGGGGATTCGGCAAAAACATTCAGTACTTC

clone size: NA
J gene: TRBJ2-7
V gene: TRBV13
D gene: NA
CDR3 protein: CASTGTRYEQYF
CDR3 DNA: TGTGCCAGCACCGGGACACGGTACGAGCAGTACTTC

clone size: many
J gene: TRBJ2-7
V gene: TRBV5-1
D gene: TRBD1
CDR3 protein: CASSGGQGPYEQYF
CDR3 DNA: TGCGCCAGCAGCGGTGGACAGGGTCCCTACGAGCAGTACTTC

clone size: few
J gene: TRBJ2-1
V gene: TRBV20-1
D gene: TRBD2
CDR3 protein: CSARDRLAADYNEQFF
CDR3 DNA: TGCAGTGCTAGAGACCGACTAGCCGCGGATTACAATGAGCAGTTCTTC

clone size: many
J gene: TRBJ2-7
V gene: TRBV29-1
D gene: TRBD1
CDR3 protein: CSVEDGQGYEQYF
CDR3 DNA: TGCAGCGTTGAAGATGGACAGGGCTACGAGCAGTACTTC

clone size: NA
J gene: TRBJ2-7
V gene: TRBV27
D gene: TRBD1
CDR3 protein: CASSLSRGDRVREQYF
CDR3 DNA: TGTGCCAGCAGTTTATCAAGGGGGGACAGGGTGCGCGAGCAGTACTTC

clone size: once
J gene: TRBJ2-1
V gene: TRBV11-2
D gene: NA
CDR3 protein: CASSIGVNTAGYNEQFF
CDR3 DNA: TGTGCCAGCAGTATAGGAGTGAACACCGCAGGGTACAATGAGCAGTTCTTC

clone size: NA
J gene: TRBJ1-2
V gene: TRBV21-1
D gene: NA
CDR3 protein: CASSTRWAGELNYGYTF
CDR3 DNA: TGTGCCAGCAGCACGCGGTGGGCAGGGGAACTAAACTATGGCTACACCTTC

clone size: once
J gene: TRBJ2-7
V gene: TRBV3-1
D gene: NA
CDR3 protein: CASSQGNNRAYEQYF
CDR3 DNA: TGTGCCAGCAGCCAAGGGAATAACAGGGCCTACGAGCAGTACTTC

clone size: NA
J gene: TRBJ2-7
V gene: TRBV11-2
D gene: TRBD1
CDR3 protein: CASSLWDRGQYEQYF
CDR3 DNA: TGTGCCAGCAGCTTATGGGACAGGGGGCAATACGAGCAGTACTTC

clone size: NA
J gene: TRBJ1-2
V gene: TRBV12-3/TRBV12-4
D gene: NA
CDR3 protein: CASSWVGAIHGYTF
CDR3 DNA: TGTGCCAGCAGTTGGGTCGGGGCTATACATGGCTACACCTTC

clone size: NA
J gene: TRBJ2-1
V gene: TRBV9
D gene: NA
CDR3 protein: CASSPSLYNEQFF
CDR3 DNA: TGTGCCAGCAGTCCCTCACTCTACAATGAGCAGTTCTTC

clone size: NA
J gene: TRBJ2-1
V gene: TRBV11-2
D gene: NA
CDR3 protein: CASTLALWNEQFF
CDR3 DNA: TGTGCCAGCACCCTCGCTTTATGGAATGAGCAGTTCTTC

clone size: few
J gene: TRBJ1-5
V gene: TRBV27
D gene: NA
CDR3 protein: CASSPRGRDQPQHF
CDR3 DNA: TGTGCCAGCAGCCCCAGGGGCAGGGATCAGCCCCAGCATTTT

clone size: few
J gene: TRBJ2-7
V gene: TRBV27
D gene: NA
CDR3 protein: CASNIGQPYEQYF
CDR3 DNA: TGTGCCAGCAACATCGGACAGCCTTACGAGCAGTACTTC

clone size: NA
J gene: TRBJ2-7
V gene: TRBV27
D gene: NA
CDR3 protein: CASSSPPAGTYEQYF
CDR3 DNA: TGTGCCAGCAGTTCCCCTCCGGCGGGAACCTACGAGCAGTACTTC

clone size: NA
J gene: TRBJ2-5
V gene: TRBV9
D gene: NA
CDR3 protein: CASSWSAEETQYF
CDR3 DNA: TGTGCCAGCAGCTGGAGCGCAGAAGAGACCCAGTACTTC

clone size: NA
J gene: TRBJ1-2
V gene: TRBV7-9
D gene: TRBD1
CDR3 protein: CASSFITGGHGYTF
CDR3 DNA: TGTGCCAGCAGCTTTATCACAGGGGGACATGGCTACACCTTC

clone size: few
J gene: TRBJ1-2
V gene: TRBV20-1
D gene: NA
CDR3 protein: CGVKNPGAYGYTF
CDR3 DNA: TGCGGGGTGAAGAATCCAGGGGCCTATGGCTACACCTTC

clone size: NA
J gene: TRBJ1-1
V gene: TRBV20-1
D gene: TRBD1
CDR3 protein: CSASRQGRTEAFF
CDR3 DNA: TGCAGTGCCAGCAGACAGGGTAGAACTGAAGCTTTCTTT

clone size: once
J gene: TRBJ2-6
V gene: TRBV27
D gene: NA
CDR3 protein: CASSLGDGRGANVLTF
CDR3 DNA: TGTGCCAGCAGCCTAGGGGACGGTAGGGGGGCCAACGTCCTGACTTTC

clone size: once
J gene: TRBJ2-3
V gene: TRBV5-6
D gene: NA
CDR3 protein: CAGSLVSGYHTDTQYF
CDR3 DNA: TGTGCCGGCAGCTTGGTTTCAGGATACCACACAGATACGCAGTATTTT

clone size: NA
J gene: TRBJ1-1
V gene: TRBV11-2
D gene: NA
CDR3 protein: CASRKRGRMNTEAFF
CDR3 DNA: TGTGCCAGCAGGAAAAGGGGCCGTATGAACACTGAAGCTTTCTTT

clone size: NA
J gene: TRBJ2-5
V gene: TRBV11-2
D gene: NA
CDR3 protein: CTSSPRQLQETQYF
CDR3 DNA: TGTACCAGCAGCCCCCGGCAGCTCCAAGAGACCCAGTACTTC